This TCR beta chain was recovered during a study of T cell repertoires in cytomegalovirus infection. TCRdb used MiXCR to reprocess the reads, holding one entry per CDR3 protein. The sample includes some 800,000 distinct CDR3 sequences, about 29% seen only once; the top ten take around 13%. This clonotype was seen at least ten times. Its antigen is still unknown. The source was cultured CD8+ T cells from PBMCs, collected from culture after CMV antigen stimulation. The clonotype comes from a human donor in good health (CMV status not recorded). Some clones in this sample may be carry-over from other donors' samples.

The CDR3 protein is CASSLAPLGADQPQHF. The CDR3 bases are TGTGCCAGCAGTTTAGCCCCCTTGGGGGCAGATCAGCCCCAGCATTTT. The chain combines TRBV12-3 or TRBV12-4 with TRBJ1-5, with D perhaps TRBD1 (6 bases). The CDR3 covers 16 residues. V lost 0 bases to trimming and J lost 5 bases, with 14 bases between them.